This T cell receptor (beta chain) was sequenced for a study of T cell repertoires in cytomegalovirus infection. TCRdb re-called the reads through MiXCR, storing one row per CDR3 protein. The data show about 60,000 distinct CDR3 sequences, with 20% to 25% seen just once and more than 55% held by the top ten. This clonotype is hyperexpanded. The antigen is unknown. The V segment lost 4 bases and the J segment 10 bases; nucleotides outside the gene matches: 19. This CDR3 spans 17 amino acids. Germline V gene sequence: CDR1 SEHNR, CDR2 FQNEAQ (reference sequence). Study outcomes and limitations: The ex vivo response was dominated by HLA-C-restricted CMV-specific TCR beta clonotypes.

Material: CD8+ T cells from cultured PBMCs, obtained from culture after CMV antigen stimulation. This TCR was sampled from a human donor in good health (CMV status not recorded). Some clones in this sample may be carry-over from other donors' samples. The chain employs TRBV7-9 and TRBJ2-1, with 7 bases identical to TRBD1. CDR3 in amino acids: CASSSRFEGAFEMEQFF. For the CDR3, the DNA is TGTGCCAGCAGCTCCCGATTCGAGGGGGCCTTTGAAATGGAGCAGTTCTTC.